This T cell receptor (beta chain) was sequenced during a study of CD8 T cells in Susac syndrome. The T cells that were sequenced for TCR beta were CD8+ and CD4+ cells from blood. The junction had 3 bases not matched to a gene; V was cut back by 7 bases and J by 0 bases. The CDR3 has 14 amino acids. Looked up from germline, CDR1 is SGHRS and CDR2 is YFSETQ. RNA totalling roughly 0.45 to 1 ug underwent reverse transcription with random hexamers. The authors amplified TCR beta CDR3 across 54 Vbeta and 13 Jbeta using immunoSEQ multiplex PCR. TCRdb used MiXCR to reprocess the immunoSEQ multiplex PCR reads, holding one entry per CDR3 protein. The data contain 100,000 to 150,000 distinct CDR3 sequences, nearly 95% of them singletons.

The V and J genes are TRBV5-1 and TRBJ2-1; the match to TRBD2 covers 8 bases. Sequencing used CD4+ T cells from PBMCs. The receptor's source is a human donor in good health. This CDR3 is CASATSGSYNEQFF. The DNA for the CDR3 is TGCGCCAGCGCCACTAGCGGCTCCTACAATGAGCAGTTCTTC.